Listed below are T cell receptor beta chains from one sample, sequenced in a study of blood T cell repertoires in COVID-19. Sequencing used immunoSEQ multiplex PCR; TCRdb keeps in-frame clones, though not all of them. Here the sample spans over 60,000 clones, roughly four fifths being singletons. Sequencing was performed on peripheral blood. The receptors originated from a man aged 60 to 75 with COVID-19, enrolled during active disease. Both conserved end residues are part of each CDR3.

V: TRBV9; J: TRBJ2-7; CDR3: CASSVGDSFSYEQYF
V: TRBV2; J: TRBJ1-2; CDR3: CASSRLQGDGYTF
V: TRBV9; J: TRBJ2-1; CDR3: CASSLGNRQGSLVNEQFF
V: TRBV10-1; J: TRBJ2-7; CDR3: CASSDLTGEQYF
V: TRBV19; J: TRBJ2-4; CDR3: CARPSKNIQYF
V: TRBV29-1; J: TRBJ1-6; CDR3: CSVSEGQKDSPLHF
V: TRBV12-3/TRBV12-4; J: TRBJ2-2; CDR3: CASSWTSRGELFF
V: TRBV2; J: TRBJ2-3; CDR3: CASRRTSGDPTDTQYF
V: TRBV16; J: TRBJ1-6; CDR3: CASSQNLQVNSPLHF
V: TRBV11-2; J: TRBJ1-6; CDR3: CASSRAGNNSPLHF
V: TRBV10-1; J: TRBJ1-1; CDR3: CASSPGLFERAFF
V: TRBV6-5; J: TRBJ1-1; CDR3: CASSYWRENTEAFF
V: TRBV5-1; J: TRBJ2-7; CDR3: CASSLGAGSYEQYF
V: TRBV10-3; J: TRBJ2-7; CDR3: CAISGPTYEQYF
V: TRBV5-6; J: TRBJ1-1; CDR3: CASSLEAGSEAFF
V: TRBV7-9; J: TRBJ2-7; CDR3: CASSWDTPYEQYF
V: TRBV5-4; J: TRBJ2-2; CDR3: CASSSLAGGQTGELFF
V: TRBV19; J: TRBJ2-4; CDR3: CASSIRPGQGGKNIQYF
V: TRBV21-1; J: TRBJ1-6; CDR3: CASSVERQAALHF
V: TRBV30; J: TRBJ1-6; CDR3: CAWTVDRVDNSPLHF
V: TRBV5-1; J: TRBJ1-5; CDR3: CASSFGAGQQPQHF
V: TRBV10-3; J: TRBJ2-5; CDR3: CAIRDSQETQYF
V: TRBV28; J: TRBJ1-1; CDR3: CASSLRVNTEAFF
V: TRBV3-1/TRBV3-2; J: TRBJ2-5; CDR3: CASSQESRGGRVAQYF
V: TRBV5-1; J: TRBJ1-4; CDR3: CASSYLDRNEKLFF
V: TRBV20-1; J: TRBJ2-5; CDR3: CSATRGETQYF
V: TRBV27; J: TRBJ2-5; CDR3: CASSLRGRAEQETQYF
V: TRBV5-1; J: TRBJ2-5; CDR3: CASSTGTGETQYF
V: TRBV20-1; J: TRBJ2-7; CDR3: CSAGGRDRPNF
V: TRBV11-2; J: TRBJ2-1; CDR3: CASRPQGAGNEQFF
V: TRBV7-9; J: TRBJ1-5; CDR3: CASSPGTGGQPQHF
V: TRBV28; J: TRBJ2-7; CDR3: CASSLVSGREQYF
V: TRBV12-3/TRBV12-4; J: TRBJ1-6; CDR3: CASSYGSNSPLHF
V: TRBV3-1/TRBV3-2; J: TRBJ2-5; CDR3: CASSPGQGTLQETQYF
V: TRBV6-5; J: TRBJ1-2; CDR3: CASSYKTGDGYTF
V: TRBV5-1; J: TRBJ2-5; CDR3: CASSLEQQETQYF
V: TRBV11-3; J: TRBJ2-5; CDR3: CASSLVPTGLETQYF
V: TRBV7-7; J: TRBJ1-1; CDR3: CASSLPEDREGSTEAFF
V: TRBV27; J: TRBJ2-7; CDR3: CASSPLAGDEQYF
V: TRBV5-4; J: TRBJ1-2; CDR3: CACGGSNYGYTF
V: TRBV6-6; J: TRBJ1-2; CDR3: CASSPRHDYGYTF
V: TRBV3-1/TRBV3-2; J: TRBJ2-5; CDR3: CASTHRERGAQETQYF
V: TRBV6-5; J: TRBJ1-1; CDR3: CASRSGTGMDTEAFF
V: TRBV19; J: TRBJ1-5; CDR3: CASSIVQGLDDQPQHF
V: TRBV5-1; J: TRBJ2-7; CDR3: CASSLGTGPGEQYF
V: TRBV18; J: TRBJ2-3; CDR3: CASSLRADTQYF
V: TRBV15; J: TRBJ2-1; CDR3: CATSRDQLAGPYNEQFF
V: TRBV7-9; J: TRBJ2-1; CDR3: CASSVDEQFF
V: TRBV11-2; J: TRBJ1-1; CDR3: CASSLSWAGEAFF
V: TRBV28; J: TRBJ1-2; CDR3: CASSPKGFDGYTF
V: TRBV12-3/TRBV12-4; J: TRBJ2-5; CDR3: CASTGGAGETQYF
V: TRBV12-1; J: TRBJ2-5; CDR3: CASSSGTGSPETQYF
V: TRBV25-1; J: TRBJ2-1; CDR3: CASSVGLRGLTLGEQFF
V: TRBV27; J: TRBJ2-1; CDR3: CASSVGTSGSGEQFF
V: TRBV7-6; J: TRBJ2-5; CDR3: CASSLSPGETQYF
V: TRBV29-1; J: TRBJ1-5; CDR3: CSVRSEQDRPQHF
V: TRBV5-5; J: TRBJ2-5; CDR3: CASRAPETRPETQYF
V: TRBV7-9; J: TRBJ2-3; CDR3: CASRQRGDRPADTQYF